Listed below are T cell receptor beta chains from one sample, sequenced in a study of blood T cell repertoires in COVID-19. Generated by immunoSEQ multiplex PCR, the TCRdb table keeps only in-frame clones and is missing some. The sample carries more than 250,000 clones, roughly 89% recorded once. Sequenced input: PBMCs or T cells enriched from blood (not recorded which). These TCRs come from a woman aged 40 to 50 who had recovered from COVID-19. Each CDR3 is given with its conserved first and last residue. Each record gives: V gene, D gene, clone size, CDR3 protein. A D gene is named only where the DNA matches it firmly. Not all rows give a size; the values are once, few, many and, for expanded clones, a class.

TRBV3-1/TRBV3-2	.	.	CASSQAGIRNYGYTF
TRBV7-2	.	.	CASSSTVVTRETQYF
TRBV5-4	.	.	CASSLSPTGHIYF
TRBV4-3	.	.	CASSQTTPRGWEAFF
TRBV4-3	TRBD1	once	CASSTNRGPGNTEAFF
TRBV3-1/TRBV3-2	TRBD2	many	CASTRRESFYNEQFF
TRBV12-3/TRBV12-4	.	.	CASSPSQGSGYTF
TRBV28	TRBD2	.	CASEGASGIVFF
TRBV4-1	TRBD2	.	CASATTSGNNEQFF
TRBV4-2	TRBD1	.	CASSQDGDRGLETQYF
TRBV7-2	TRBD1	.	CASSLAGQGWEQYF
TRBV7-9	TRBD1	few	CASSPEGALGTEAFF
TRBV19	.	.	CASSLNGGMTEAFF
TRBV7-3	.	.	CASSPQTHSSYNEQFF
TRBV10-3	TRBD2	.	CAISEWGSGGSLYEQYF
TRBV28	.	.	CASTIPPSPLHF
TRBV7-9	.	.	CASSLDRQNTEAFF
TRBV5-6	.	few	CASSLAGPQETQYF
TRBV19	TRBD2	.	CASSTMGLAGGDNEQFF
TRBV15	.	.	CATSSTADGYTF
TRBV19	.	.	CASTRFEAGTGELFF
TRBV18	TRBD1	.	CASSPSGGVDTQYF
TRBV2	.	.	CASRRDTLNEQFF
TRBV12-3/TRBV12-4	.	.	CASSPGRNEKLFF
TRBV4-2	.	.	CASSQDASVAYNEKLFF
TRBV11-3	TRBD2	once	CASSLLAGSYNEQFF
TRBV28	.	.	CASSSPGVGNTIYF
TRBV28	TRBD2	.	CASSLGGLAGGGIYEQYF
TRBV6-2/TRBV6-3	TRBD2	.	CASSRWAGRARGEGNEQFF
TRBV7-9	.	.	CASSLSDSNYGYTF
TRBV11-2	.	.	CASSLENRLDYGYTF
TRBV19	.	.	CASSMEGPAEAFF
TRBV28	.	.	CASSLLAAKETQYF
TRBV28	TRBD2	.	CASTPGGVTDTQYF
TRBV12-3/TRBV12-4	.	.	CASSQGLDEKLFF